This T cell receptor (beta chain) was observed in a study of T cells in Graves' hyperthyroidism and ophthalmopathy. Overall study results and limits: Most clonotypes that expanded in the thyroid above 0.001 also showed up in blood.

Germline V gene lookup returns CDR1 MDHEN and CDR2 SYDVKM. The CDR3 consists of 15 residues. The V segment lost 5 bases and the J segment 7 bases; nucleotides outside the gene matches: 9. The study based diagnoses on clinical symptoms, serum thyroxine and TRAb, thyroid ultrasound and orbital computed tomography. This clonotype was seen at least ten times. Its specificity is unknown. Amplification yielded TCR beta CDR3 regions, with RNA transcripts as the source. First-round RT-PCR targeting the TCR CDR3 was performed with the HTBI primer set. TCRdb reanalysed the multiplex PCR reads using MiXCR and keeps one entry per CDR3 protein. The sample shows around 340,000 distinct CDR3 sequences, approximately 14% of them seen only once.

This rearrangement joins TRBV28 to TRBJ2-3, with TRBD2 identical over 10 bases. Material for sequencing was blood. The clonotype originates from a woman aged 25 to 39 with Graves' hyperthyroidism. The CDR3 region is CASSLVAGGTNTQYF. The CDR3 bases are TGTGCCAGCAGTCTTGTAGCGGGAGGAACTAATACGCAGTATTTT. The variable domain in full, with the rest retrieved from reference TRBV28 and TRBJ2-3, is DVKVTQSSRYLVKRTGEKVFLECVQDMDHENMFWYRQDPGLGLRLIYFSYDVKMKEKGDIPEGYSVSREKKERFSLILESASTNQTSMYLCASSLVAGGTNTQYFGPGTRLTVL.